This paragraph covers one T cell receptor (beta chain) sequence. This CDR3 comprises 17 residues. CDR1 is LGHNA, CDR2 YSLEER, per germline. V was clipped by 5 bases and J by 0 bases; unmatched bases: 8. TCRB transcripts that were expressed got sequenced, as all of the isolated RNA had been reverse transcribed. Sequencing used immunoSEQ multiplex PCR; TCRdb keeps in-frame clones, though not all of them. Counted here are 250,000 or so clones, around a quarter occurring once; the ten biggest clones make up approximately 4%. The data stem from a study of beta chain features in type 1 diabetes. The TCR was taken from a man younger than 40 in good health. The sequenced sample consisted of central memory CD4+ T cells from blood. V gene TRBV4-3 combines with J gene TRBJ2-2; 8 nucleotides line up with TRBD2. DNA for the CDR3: TGCGCCAGCAGCTCCTTTGGGGGACTAGCGAACACCGGGGAGCTGTTTTTT. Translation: CASSSFGGLANTGELFF.